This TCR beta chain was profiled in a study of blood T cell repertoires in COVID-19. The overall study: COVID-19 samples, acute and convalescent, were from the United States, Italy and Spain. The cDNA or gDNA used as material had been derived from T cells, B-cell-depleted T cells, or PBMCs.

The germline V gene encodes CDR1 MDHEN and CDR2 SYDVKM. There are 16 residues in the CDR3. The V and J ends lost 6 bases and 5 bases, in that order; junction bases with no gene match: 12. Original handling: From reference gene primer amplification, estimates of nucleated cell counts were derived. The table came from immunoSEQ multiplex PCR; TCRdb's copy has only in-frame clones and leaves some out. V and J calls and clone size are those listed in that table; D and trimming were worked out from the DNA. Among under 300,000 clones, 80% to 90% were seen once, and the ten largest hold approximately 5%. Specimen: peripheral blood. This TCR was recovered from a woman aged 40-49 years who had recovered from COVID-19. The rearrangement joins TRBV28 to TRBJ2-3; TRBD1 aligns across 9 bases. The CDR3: CASREKGQGGGDTQYF. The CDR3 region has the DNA TGTGCCAGCAGGGAGAAGGGACAGGGTGGGGGAGATACGCAGTATTTT.